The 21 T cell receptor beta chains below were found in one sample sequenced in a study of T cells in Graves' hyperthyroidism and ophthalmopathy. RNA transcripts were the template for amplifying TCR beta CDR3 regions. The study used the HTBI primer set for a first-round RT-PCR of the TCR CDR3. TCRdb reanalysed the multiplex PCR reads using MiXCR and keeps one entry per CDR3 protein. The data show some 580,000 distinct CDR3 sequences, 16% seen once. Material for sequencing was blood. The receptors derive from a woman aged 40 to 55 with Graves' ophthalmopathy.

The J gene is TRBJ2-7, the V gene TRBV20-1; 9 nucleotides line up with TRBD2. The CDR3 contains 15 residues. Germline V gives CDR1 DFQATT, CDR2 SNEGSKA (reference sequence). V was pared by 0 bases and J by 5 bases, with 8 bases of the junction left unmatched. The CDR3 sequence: CSARDLAGGGHEQYF. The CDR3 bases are TGCAGTGCTAGAGATTTGGCGGGAGGGGGCCACGAGCAGTACTTC.

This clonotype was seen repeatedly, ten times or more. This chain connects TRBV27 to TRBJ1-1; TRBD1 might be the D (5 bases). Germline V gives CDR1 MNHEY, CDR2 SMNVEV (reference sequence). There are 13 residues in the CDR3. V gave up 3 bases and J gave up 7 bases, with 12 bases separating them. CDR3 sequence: CASSFWGSGEAFF. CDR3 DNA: TGTGCCAGCAGTTTCTGGGGGTCAGGTGAAGCTTTCTTT.

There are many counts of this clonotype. The DNA of the CDR3 is TGTGCCAGCAGTCTTGACCGGTTCCGCTTTGAGACCCAGTACTTC. This encodes CASSLDRFRFETQYF. The chain carries TRBV28 and TRBJ2-5; no clear D. The CDR3 length is 15 residues. Per the germline V gene, CDR1 is MDHEN and CDR2 is SYDVKM. Trimming took 5 bases from V and 5 from J, leaving 18 bases between them.

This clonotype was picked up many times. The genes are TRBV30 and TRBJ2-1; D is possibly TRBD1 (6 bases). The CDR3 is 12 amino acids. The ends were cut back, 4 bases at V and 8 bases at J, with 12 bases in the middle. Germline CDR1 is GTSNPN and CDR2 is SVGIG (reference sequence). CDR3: CAWNGGTDEQFF. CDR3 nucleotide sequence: TGTGCCTGGAATGGGGGCACCGATGAGCAGTTCTTC.

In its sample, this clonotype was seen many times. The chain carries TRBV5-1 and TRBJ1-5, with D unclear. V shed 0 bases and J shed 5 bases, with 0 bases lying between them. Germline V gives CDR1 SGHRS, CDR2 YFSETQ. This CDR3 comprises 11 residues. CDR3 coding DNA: TGCGCCAGCAGCTTGGATCAGCCCCAGCATTTT. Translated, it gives CASSLDQPQHF.

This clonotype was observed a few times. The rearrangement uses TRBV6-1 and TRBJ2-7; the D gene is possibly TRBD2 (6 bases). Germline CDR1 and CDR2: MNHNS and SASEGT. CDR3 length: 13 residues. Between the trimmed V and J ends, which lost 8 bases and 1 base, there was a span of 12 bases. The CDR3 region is CASGFSGSYEQYF. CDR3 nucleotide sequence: TGTGCCAGCGGGTTTAGCGGATCCTACGAGCAGTACTTC.

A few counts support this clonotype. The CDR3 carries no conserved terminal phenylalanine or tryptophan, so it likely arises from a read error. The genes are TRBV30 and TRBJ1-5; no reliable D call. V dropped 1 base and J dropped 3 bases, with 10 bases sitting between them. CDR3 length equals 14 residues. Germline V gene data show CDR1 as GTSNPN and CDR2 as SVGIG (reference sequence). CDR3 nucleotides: TGTGCCTGGAGTGATTTCCGGGTCAATCAGCCCCAGCATCTT. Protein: CAWSDFRVNQPQHL.

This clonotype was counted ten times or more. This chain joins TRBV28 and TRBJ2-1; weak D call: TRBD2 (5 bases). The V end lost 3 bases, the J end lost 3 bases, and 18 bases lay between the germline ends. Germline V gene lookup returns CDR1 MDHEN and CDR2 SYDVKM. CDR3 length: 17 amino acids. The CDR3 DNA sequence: TGTGCCAGCAGTTTCCCTATTGCGAGGGAGAGCTACAATGAGCAGTTCTTC. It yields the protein CASSFPIARESYNEQFF.

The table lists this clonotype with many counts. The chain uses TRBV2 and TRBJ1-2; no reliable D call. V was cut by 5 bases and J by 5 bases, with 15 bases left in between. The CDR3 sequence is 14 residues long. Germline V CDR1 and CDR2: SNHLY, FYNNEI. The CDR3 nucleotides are TGTGCCAGCAGTATATCCCTCCAGGCGTATGGCTACACCTTC. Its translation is CASSISLQAYGYTF.

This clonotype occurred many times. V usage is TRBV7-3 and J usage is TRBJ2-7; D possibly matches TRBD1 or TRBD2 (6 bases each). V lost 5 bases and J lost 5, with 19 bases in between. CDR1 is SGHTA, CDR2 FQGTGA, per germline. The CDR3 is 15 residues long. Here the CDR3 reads CASSPGTRGVNEQYF. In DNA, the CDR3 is TGTGCCAGCAGCCCCGGGACGAGGGGGGTTAACGAGCAGTACTTC.

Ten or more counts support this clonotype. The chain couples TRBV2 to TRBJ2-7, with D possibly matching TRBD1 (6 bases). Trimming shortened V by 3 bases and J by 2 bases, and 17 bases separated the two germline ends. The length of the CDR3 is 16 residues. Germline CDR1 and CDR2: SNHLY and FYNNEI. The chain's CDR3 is CASSDTRGPRAYEQYF. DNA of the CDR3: TGTGCCAGCAGTGATACCAGGGGCCCGCGTGCCTACGAGCAGTACTTC. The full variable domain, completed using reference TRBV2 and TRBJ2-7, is EPEVTQTPSHQVTQMGQEVILRCVPISNHLYFYWYRQILGQKVEFLVSFYNNEISEKSEIFDDQFSVERPDGSNFTLKIRSTKLEDSAMYFCASSDTRGPRAYEQYFGPGTRLTVT.

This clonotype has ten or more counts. The CDR3 here is CASLLEARDRGELFF. The DNA for the CDR3 is TGTGCCAGCCTCCTTGAAGCCCGGGACCGCGGGGAGCTGTTTTTT. The chain combines TRBV2 with TRBJ2-2, with D perhaps being TRBD1 or TRBD2 (5 bases each). V was trimmed by 8 bases and J by 7 bases, leaving 20 bases between them. CDR1 is SNHLY and CDR2 is FYNNEI in the germline V gene. The CDR3 extends over 15 amino acids.

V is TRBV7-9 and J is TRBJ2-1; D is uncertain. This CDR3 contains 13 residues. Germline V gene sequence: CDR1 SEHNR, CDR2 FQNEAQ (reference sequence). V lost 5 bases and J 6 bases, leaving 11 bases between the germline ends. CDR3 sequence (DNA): TGTGCCAGCAGCACAGACTTCGGCAATGAGCAGTTCTTC. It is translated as CASSTDFGNEQFF. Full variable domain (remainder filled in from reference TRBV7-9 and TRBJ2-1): DTGVSQNPRHKITKRGQNVTFRCDPISEHNRLYWYRQTLGQGPEFLTYFQNEAQLEKSRLLSDRFSAERPKGSFSTLEIQRTEQGDSAMYLCASSTDFGNEQFFGPGTRLTVL.

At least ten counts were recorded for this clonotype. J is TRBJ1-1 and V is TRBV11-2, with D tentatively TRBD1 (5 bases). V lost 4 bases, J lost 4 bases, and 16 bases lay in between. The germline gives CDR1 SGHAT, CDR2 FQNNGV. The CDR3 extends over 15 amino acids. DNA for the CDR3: TGTGCCAGCAGCTGGGGGACCTTACTCGGCACTGAAGCTTTCTTT. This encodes CASSWGTLLGTEAFF.

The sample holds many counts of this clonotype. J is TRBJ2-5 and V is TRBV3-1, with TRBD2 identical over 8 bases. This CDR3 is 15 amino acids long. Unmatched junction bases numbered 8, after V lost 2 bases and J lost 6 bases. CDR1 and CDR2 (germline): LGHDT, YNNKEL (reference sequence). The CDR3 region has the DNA TGTGCCAGCAGCCAACAAAGCGGGAGTGGGAAGACCCAGTACTTC. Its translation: CASSQQSGSGKTQYF.

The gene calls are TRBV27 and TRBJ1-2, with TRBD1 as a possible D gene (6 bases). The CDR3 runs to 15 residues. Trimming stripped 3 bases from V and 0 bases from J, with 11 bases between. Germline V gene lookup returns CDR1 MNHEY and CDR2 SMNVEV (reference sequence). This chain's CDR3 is CASSFQGKANYGYTF. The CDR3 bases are TGTGCCAGCAGTTTTCAGGGGAAAGCTAACTATGGCTACACCTTC.

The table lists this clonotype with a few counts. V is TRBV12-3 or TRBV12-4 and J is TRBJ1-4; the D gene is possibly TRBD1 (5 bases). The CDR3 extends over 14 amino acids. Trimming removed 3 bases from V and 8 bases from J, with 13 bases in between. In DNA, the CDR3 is TGTGCCAGCAGTTTGGGTTTCGGGGGGGAAAAACTGTTTTTT. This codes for CASSLGFGGEKLFF.

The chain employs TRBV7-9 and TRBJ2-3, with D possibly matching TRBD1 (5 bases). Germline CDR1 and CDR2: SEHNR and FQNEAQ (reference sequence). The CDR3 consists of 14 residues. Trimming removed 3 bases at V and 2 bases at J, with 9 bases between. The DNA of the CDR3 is TGTGCCAGCAGCTTCAAGGGGCCCACAGATACGCAGTATTTT. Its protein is CASSFKGPTDTQYF. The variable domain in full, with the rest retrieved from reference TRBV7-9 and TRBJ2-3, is DTGVSQNPRHKITKRGQNVTFRCDPISEHNRLYWYRQTLGQGPEFLTYFQNEAQLEKSRLLSDRFSAERPKGSFSTLEIQRTEQGDSAMYLCASSFKGPTDTQYFGPGTRLTVL.

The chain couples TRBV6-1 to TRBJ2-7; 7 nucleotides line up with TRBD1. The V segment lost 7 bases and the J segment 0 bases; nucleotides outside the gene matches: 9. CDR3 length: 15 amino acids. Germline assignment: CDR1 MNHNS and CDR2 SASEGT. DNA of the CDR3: TGTGCCAGCACTAAACCGGGGACAGACTCCTACGAGCAGTACTTC. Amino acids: CASTKPGTDSYEQYF.

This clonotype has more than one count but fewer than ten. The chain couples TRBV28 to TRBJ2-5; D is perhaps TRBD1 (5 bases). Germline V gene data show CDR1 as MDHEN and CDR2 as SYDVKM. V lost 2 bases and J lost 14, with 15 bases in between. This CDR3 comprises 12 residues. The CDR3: CASSLGQGIVYF. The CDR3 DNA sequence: TGTGCCAGCAGTTTAGGCCAGGGTATTGTATACTTC.

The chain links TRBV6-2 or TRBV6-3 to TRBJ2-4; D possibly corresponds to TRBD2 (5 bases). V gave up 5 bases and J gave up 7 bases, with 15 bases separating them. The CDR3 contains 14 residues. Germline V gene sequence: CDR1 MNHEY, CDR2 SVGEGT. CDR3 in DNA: TGTGCCAGCAGTGCTGGTGGCCAGCGGAACATTCAGTACTTC. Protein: CASSAGGQRNIQYF.